Each of the 28 T cell receptor beta chains below was sequenced from the same sample in a study of control samples from healthy donors and cancer patients. The data were produced by immunoSEQ multiplex PCR, yet TCRdb's version contains in-frame clones alone and is incomplete. The sample has some 130,000 clones, around nine tenths seen once. Source material: blood. Receptor source: a woman in her twenties or thirties in good health.

This chain connects TRBV10-3 to TRBJ1-1, with D unresolved. This CDR3 comprises 12 residues. Trimming took off 5 bases at V and 1 base at J, with 5 bases between the two ends. Looked up from germline, CDR1 is ENHRY and CDR2 is SYGVKD. This CDR3 is CAISNENTEAFF. Written as DNA, the CDR3 is TGTGCCATCAGTAACGAGAACACTGAAGCTTTCTTT.

The rearrangement links TRBV7-3 to TRBJ2-3; TRBD2 aligns across 8 bases. V shed 5 bases, J shed 5 bases, and the junction held 6 bases outside the gene matches. This CDR3 is built from 14 residues. The germline CDR1 and CDR2 sequences are SGHTA and FQGTGA. The CDR3: CASSRGREEDTQYF. DNA of the CDR3: TGTGCCAGCAGCCGGGGGCGGGAGGAAGATACGCAGTATTTT.

With respect to this clone: Its ends do not fully match the called genes, so a read error is possible. This chain links TRBV12-3 or TRBV12-4 with TRBJ2-7; D gene uncertain. CDR3 length equals 12 residues. CDR3 bases: TGTGCCAGCAGGAATCCCCCGGGTTCCTTACGCTTC. Residues: CASRNPPGSLRF.

The chain links TRBV10-3 to TRBJ1-5; 10 bases agree with TRBD1. The V gene's germline CDR1 is ENHRY and CDR2 SYGVKD. The length of the CDR3 is 16 residues. The ends lost 2 bases at V and 6 bases at J; junction bases unmatched: 7. This CDR3 is CAISEDGQGGRQPQHF. In DNA, the CDR3 is TGTGCCATCAGTGAGGACGGACAGGGGGGACGTCAGCCCCAGCATTTT.

The CDR3 sequence: CASRRSGPTDTQYF. CDR3 DNA sequence: TGTGCTAGTCGACGAAGCGGGCCCACAGATACGCAGTATTTT. V and J are TRBV28 and TRBJ2-3, with a tentative D call TRBD2 (6 bases). CDR3 length equals 14 residues. Germline V gene sequence: CDR1 MDHEN, CDR2 SYDVKM.

The CDR3 sequence is CATSSHGGNYGYTF. The CDR3 bases are TGTGCCACCAGCAGCCACGGGGGCAACTATGGCTACACCTTC. The rearrangement joins TRBV15 to TRBJ1-2, with D maybe TRBD1 (6 bases). V was trimmed by 3 bases and J by 2 bases, leaving 10 bases between them. From germline, CDR1 is LNHNV and CDR2 YYDKDF (reference sequence). The CDR3 is 14 amino acids.

The rearrangement uses TRBV12-2 and TRBJ1-2; the tabulated D call, TRBD1, remains unverified against the DNA. TRBV12-2 is a pseudogene locus. This CDR3 is 14 amino acids long. The CDR3 here is CASLPGSLFYGYTF. CDR3 nucleotides: TGTGCAAGTCTCCCAGGGTCGCTTTTTTATGGCTACACCTTC.

The rearrangement uses TRBV3-1 (or the pseudogene TRBV3-2) and TRBJ2-3; 10 positions match TRBD2. With V trimmed by 0 bases and J by 5 bases, 5 bases remained unmatched. The CDR3 covers 16 residues. Germline CDR1 reads LGHDT; CDR2 reads YNNKEL (reference sequence). The CDR3, as DNA: TGTGCCAGCAGCCAAGACATTGGGACTAGCGTAGATACGCAGTATTTT. This gives the protein CASSQDIGTSVDTQYF.

The chain recombines TRBV5-1 with TRBJ1-2; D remains unclear. Germline V CDR1 and CDR2: SGHRS, YFSETQ. Trimming removed 1 base from V and 8 bases from J, with 12 bases in between. This CDR3 contains 13 residues. The CDR3: CASSLTLQSGYTF. CDR3 nucleotide sequence: TGCGCCAGCAGCTTGACCCTACAAAGCGGCTACACCTTC. The full variable domain, rest sourced from reference TRBV5-1 and TRBJ1-2, is KAGVTQTPRYLIKTRGQQVTLSCSPISGHRSVSWYQQTPGQGLQFLFEYFSETQRNKGNFPGRFSGRQFSNSRSEMNVSTLELGDSALYLCASSLTLQSGYTFGSGTRLTVV.

The gene calls are TRBV6-2 or TRBV6-3 and TRBJ2-2, with D uncertain. Looked up from germline, CDR1 is MNHEY and CDR2 is SVGEGT. The CDR3 contains 14 residues. Between the trimmed V and J ends, which lost 6 bases and 5 bases, there was a span of 13 bases. The CDR3 bases are TGTGCCAGCAGCGCCTCCTACCGAACCGGGGAGCTGTTTTTT. Its translation is CASSASYRTGELFF.

This rearrangement joins TRBV18 to TRBJ1-2; D not certain. This CDR3 has 13 residues. With 3 bases removed from V and 1 base from J, the gap between germline ends came to 6 bases. Per germline, CDR1 KGHSH and CDR2 LQKENI. CDR3 loop: CASSPDLNYGYTF. The CDR3 nucleotides are TGTGCCAGCTCACCGGACCTTAACTATGGCTACACCTTC.

The chain has TRBV5-1 and TRBJ2-7, with D tentatively TRBD2 (6 bases). In germline, CDR1 is SGHRS, CDR2 YFSETQ. This CDR3 has 15 residues. The V end was cut by 0 bases, the J end by 0 bases, with 10 bases between. The CDR3 sequence: CASSLEAGLSYEQYF. CDR3 DNA: TGCGCCAGCAGCTTGGAGGCGGGGCTCTCCTACGAGCAGTACTTC.

J is TRBJ2-7 and V is TRBV6-2 or TRBV6-3; 11 bases are shared with TRBD2. Germline CDR1 and CDR2: MNHEY and SVGEGT. The CDR3 is made up of 15 amino acids. The V gene end was trimmed by 6 bases and the J gene end by 2 bases; junction bases not matched to a gene: 6. Here the CDR3 reads CASSRLAGGTYEQYF. The CDR3 DNA sequence: TGTGCCAGCAGCCGTCTAGCGGGAGGTACCTACGAGCAGTACTTC.

The chain carries TRBV5-4 and TRBJ1-4; possibly TRBD1 for D (6 bases). In germline, CDR1 is SGHNT, CDR2 YYREEE (reference sequence). This CDR3 spans 15 amino acids. V shed 2 bases and J shed 4 bases, with 12 bases lying between them. The DNA of the CDR3 is TGTGCCAGCAGCTTCCGGGACACTAATAATGAAAAACTGTTTTTT. Its protein product is CASSFRDTNNEKLFF.

The CDR3 sequence: CAWSGDSVNEKLFF. Here the CDR3 DNA reads TGTGCCTGGAGCGGGGACAGCGTTAATGAAAAACTGTTTTTT. The J gene is TRBJ1-4, the V gene TRBV30; 7 nucleotides agree with TRBD1. The CDR3 runs to 14 residues. Per the germline V gene, CDR1 is GTSNPN and CDR2 is SVGIG (reference sequence). Unmatched junction bases numbered 5, after V lost 3 bases and J lost 4 bases. Supplemented by reference TRBV30 and TRBJ1-4, the full variable domain reads SQTIHQWPATLVQPVGSPLSLECTVEGTSNPNLYWYRQAAGRGLQLLFYSVGIGQISSEVPQNLSASRPQDRQFILSSKKLLLSDSGFYLCAWSGDSVNEKLFFGSGTQLSVL.

This clone was counted a single time. J is TRBJ2-5 and V is TRBV30, with TRBD2 as a possible D gene (5 bases). The V gene lost 3 bases and the J gene lost 4 bases, with 15 bases spanning the gap. CDR3 length: 14 amino acids. The germline V gene has CDR1 GTSNPN and CDR2 SVGIG (reference sequence). The CDR3 reads CAWSVSLASETQYF. The CDR3 region has the DNA TGTGCCTGGAGCGTCTCCTTAGCGTCAGAGACCCAGTACTTC.

The rearrangement joins TRBV5-1 to TRBJ1-3, with 8 bases identical to TRBD1. The germline V gene has CDR1 SGHRS and CDR2 YFSETQ. The CDR3 loop spans 17 amino acids. V dropped 5 bases and J dropped 1; count of bases not matched to a gene: 11. CDR3 region: CASRGQGASLSGNTIYF. The CDR3 DNA reads as TGCGCCAGCAGGGGGCAGGGGGCCTCTCTATCTGGAAACACCATATATTTT. The full variable domain, with the rest looked up from reference TRBV5-1 and TRBJ1-3, is KAGVTQTPRYLIKTRGQQVTLSCSPISGHRSVSWYQQTPGQGLQFLFEYFSETQRNKGNFPGRFSGRQFSNSRSEMNVSTLELGDSALYLCASRGQGASLSGNTIYFGEGSWLTVV.

CDR3: CASSLGTATYEQYF. As DNA, the CDR3 is TGCGCCAGCAGCTTAGGGACTGCAACCTACGAGCAGTACTTC. The chain couples TRBV5-1 to TRBJ2-7, with D possibly matching TRBD2 (6 bases). Trimming cost V 2 bases and J 2 bases, with 11 bases left between them. Germline V gene lookup returns CDR1 SGHRS and CDR2 YFSETQ. The CDR3 is 14 residues long.

V gene TRBV5-6 combines with J gene TRBJ2-7; 9 nucleotides align to TRBD1. The CDR3 spans 14 residues. V lost 4 bases, J lost 2 bases, and 4 bases stayed unmatched. In germline, CDR1 is SGHDT, CDR2 YYEEEE. In DNA form, the CDR3 reads TGTGCCAGCAGCGAGGGGACAGGGACCTACGAGCAGTACTTC. Translation gives CASSEGTGTYEQYF.

The CDR3 spells CACAMDTEAFF. The CDR3 DNA reads TGTGCCTGTGCAATGGACACTGAAGCTTTCTTT. This chain links TRBV30 with TRBJ1-1; D is unclear. This CDR3 has 11 residues. Germline V gene lookup returns CDR1 GTSNPN and CDR2 SVGIG (reference sequence). V gave up 6 bases and J gave up 3 bases, with 8 bases separating them.

The rearrangement links TRBV7-9 to TRBJ1-2; no reliable D call. Germline V gene lookup returns CDR1 SEHNR and CDR2 FQNEAQ (reference sequence). V was shortened by 1 base and J by 8 bases, with 14 bases between the two germline ends. CDR3 length equals 14 residues. DNA for the CDR3: TGTGCCAGCAGCTTAGAAGACAAACACGGGGGCTACACCTTC. This translates into CASSLEDKHGGYTF. The full variable domain, in which reference TRBV7-9 and TRBJ1-2 provide the parts outside the CDR3, is DTGVSQNPRHKITKRGQNVTFRCDPISEHNRLYWYRQTLGQGPEFLTYFQNEAQLEKSRLLSDRFSAERPKGSFSTLEIQRTEQGDSAMYLCASSLEDKHGGYTFGSGTRLTVV.

The chain employs TRBV6-1 and TRBJ2-3; D unresolved. The CDR3 sequence is 14 residues long. V was clipped by 3 bases and J by 1 base, with 8 bases between them. The germline gives CDR1 MNHNS, CDR2 SASEGT. DNA for the CDR3: TGTGCCAGCAGTGACGGTCCCCGCACAGATACGCAGTATTTT. Encoded protein: CASSDGPRTDTQYF.

This CDR3 is CASSLGSALGEQFF. DNA for the CDR3: TGTGCCAGCAGCTTAGGTTCAGCCCTTGGTGAGCAGTTCTTC. The rearrangement uses TRBV7-3 and TRBJ2-1, with D unclear. The germline V and J ends were trimmed by 2 bases and 9 bases, with 14 bases remaining between them. The germline V gene has CDR1 SGHTA and CDR2 FQGTGA. The CDR3 consists of 14 residues.

The chain combines TRBV29-1 with TRBJ1-4; unclear D gene. Germline V CDR1 and CDR2: SQVTM, ANQGSEA. This CDR3 contains 12 residues. Trimming left V 4 bases short and J 3 bases short, with 6 bases between. The CDR3 spells CSVASANEKLFF. The CDR3 bases are TGCAGCGTTGCGTCTGCTAATGAAAAACTGTTTTTT.

The chain joins TRBV5-1 to TRBJ2-4; tentatively, D is TRBD1 (6 bases). The germline V gene has CDR1 SGHRS and CDR2 YFSETQ. This CDR3 region has 14 residues. Trimming shortened V by 4 bases and J by 6 bases, and 14 bases separated the two germline ends. The chain's CDR3 is CASSPGTQRNIQYF. The CDR3 bases are TGCGCCAGCAGCCCCGGGACACAAAGAAACATTCAGTACTTC.

The chain couples TRBV2 to TRBJ1-5, with 10 bases identical to TRBD1. The ends lost 1 base at V and 7 bases at J; junction bases unmatched: 4. CDR1 and CDR2 (germline): SNHLY, FYNNEI. The CDR3 sequence is 15 residues long. The CDR3 sequence is CASSEGGQGNQPQHF. CDR3 nucleotide sequence: TGTGCCAGCAGTGAAGGGGGACAGGGGAACCAGCCCCAGCATTTT.

This chain links TRBV3-1 (or the pseudogene TRBV3-2) with TRBJ2-3; 10 bases map to TRBD2. Germline CDR1 LGHDT, CDR2 YNNKEL (reference sequence). V lost 3 bases and J lost 1; bases outside the gene matches: 4. The CDR3 is 16 residues long. The CDR3 bases are TGTGCCAGCAGCCAGCAAGCGGGAGGGGGCACAGATACGCAGTATTTT. Protein: CASSQQAGGGTDTQYF.

The J gene is TRBJ1-6, the V gene TRBV2; D is unresolved. Germline V gene sequence: CDR1 SNHLY, CDR2 FYNNEI. The CDR3 is 14 amino acids. Deletions cut 3 bases from V and 9 bases from J, with 12 bases between. Here the CDR3 reads CASSDKLRSSPLHF. In DNA form, the CDR3 reads TGTGCCAGCAGTGACAAGTTAAGAAGTTCACCCCTCCACTTT.